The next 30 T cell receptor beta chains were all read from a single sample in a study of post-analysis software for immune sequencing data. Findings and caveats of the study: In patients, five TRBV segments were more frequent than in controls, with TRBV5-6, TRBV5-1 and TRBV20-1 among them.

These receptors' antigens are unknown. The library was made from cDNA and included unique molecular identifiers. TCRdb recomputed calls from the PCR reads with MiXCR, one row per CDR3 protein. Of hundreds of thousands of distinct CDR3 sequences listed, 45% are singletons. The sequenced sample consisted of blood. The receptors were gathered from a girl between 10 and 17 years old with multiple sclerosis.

CDR3 bases: TGCAGCGTTGAAGGTGAGGCCGGGACAGGGGCCTACGAGCAGTACTTC. Amino acids: CSVEGEAGTGAYEQYF. The chain links TRBV29-1 to TRBJ2-7; 10 bases are shared with TRBD1. The CDR3 totals 16 residues. After removal of 1 base from V and 2 bases from J, the junction contained 8 bases not matched to a gene. Germline values: CDR1 SQVTM, CDR2 ANQGSEA.

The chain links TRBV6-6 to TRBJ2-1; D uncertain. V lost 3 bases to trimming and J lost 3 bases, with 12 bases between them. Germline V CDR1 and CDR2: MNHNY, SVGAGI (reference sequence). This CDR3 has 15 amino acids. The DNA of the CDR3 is TGTGCCAGCAGTTATTCACCTGGGTTCTACAATGAGCAGTTCTTC. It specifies CASSYSPGFYNEQFF.

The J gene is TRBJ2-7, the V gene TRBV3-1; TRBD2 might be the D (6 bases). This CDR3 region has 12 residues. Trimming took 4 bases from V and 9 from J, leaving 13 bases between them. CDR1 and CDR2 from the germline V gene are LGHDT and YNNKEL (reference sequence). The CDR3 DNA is TGTGCCAGCAGCCGGACCGGGACTTGGCAGTACTTC. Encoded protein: CASSRTGTWQYF.

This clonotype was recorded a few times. CDR3 sequence reads: CASSLEGVAYEQYF. In DNA, the CDR3 is TGTGCCAGCAGTTTGGAGGGGGTGGCCTACGAGCAGTACTTC. The chain is built from TRBV28 and TRBJ2-4; D tentatively fits TRBD1 or TRBD2 (6 bases each). The DNA matches TRBJ2-7 better at its end, which makes the J call doubtful. Germline CDR1 is MDHEN and CDR2 is SYDVKM. The CDR3 runs to 14 residues.

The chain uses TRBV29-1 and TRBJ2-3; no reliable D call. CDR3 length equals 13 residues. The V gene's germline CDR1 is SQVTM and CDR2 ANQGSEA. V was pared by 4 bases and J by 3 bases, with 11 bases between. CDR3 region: CSVGSPGTDTQYF. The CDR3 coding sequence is TGCAGCGTTGGGAGTCCCGGAACAGATACGCAGTATTTT.

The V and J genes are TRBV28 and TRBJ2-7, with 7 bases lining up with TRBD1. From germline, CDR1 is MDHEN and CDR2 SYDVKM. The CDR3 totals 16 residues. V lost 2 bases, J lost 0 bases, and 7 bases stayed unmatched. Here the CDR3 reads CASSLVRDSDSYEQYF. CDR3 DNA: TGTGCCAGCAGTTTAGTAAGGGACAGTGACTCCTACGAGCAGTACTTC.

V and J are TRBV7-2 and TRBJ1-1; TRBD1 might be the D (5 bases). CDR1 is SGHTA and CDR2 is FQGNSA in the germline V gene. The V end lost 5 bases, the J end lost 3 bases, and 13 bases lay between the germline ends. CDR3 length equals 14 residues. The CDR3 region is CASSGGFSYTEAFF. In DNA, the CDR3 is TGTGCCAGCAGCGGGGGTTTTTCGTACACTGAAGCTTTCTTT.

The CDR3 region has the DNA TGTGCCAGCACCTCACTAGCGGGAGGGTCCTACGAGCAGTACTTC. Protein: CASTSLAGGSYEQYF. The J gene is TRBJ2-7, the V gene TRBV27; TRBD2 aligns across 13 bases. V lost 7 bases to trimming and J lost 1 base; unmatched junction nucleotides: 4. In germline, CDR1 is MNHEY, CDR2 SMNVEV (reference sequence). The CDR3 sequence is 15 residues long.

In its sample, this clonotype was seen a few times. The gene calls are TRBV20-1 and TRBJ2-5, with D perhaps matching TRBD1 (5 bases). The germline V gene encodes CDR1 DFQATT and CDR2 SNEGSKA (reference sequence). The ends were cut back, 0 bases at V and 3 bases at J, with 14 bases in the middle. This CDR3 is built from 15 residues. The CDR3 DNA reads TGCAGTGCTAGAGATACACAGGTACCAAAAGAGACCCAGTACTTC. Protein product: CSARDTQVPKETQYF.

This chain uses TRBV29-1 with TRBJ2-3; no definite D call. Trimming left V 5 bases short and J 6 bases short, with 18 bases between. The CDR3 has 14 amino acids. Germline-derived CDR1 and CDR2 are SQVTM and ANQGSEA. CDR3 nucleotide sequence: TGCAGCGTTAATAGATTGCCGACCGGGGATACGCAGTATTTT. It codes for CSVNRLPTGDTQYF.

The CDR3 sequence is CASTTGTGRLYNYGYTF. The CDR3 DNA reads as TGTGCCAGCACTACCGGGACAGGACGGCTGTATAACTATGGCTACACCTTC. The rearrangement uses TRBV12-3 or TRBV12-4 and TRBJ1-2; TRBD1 matches at 8 bases. With V trimmed by 7 bases and J by 1 base, 14 bases remained unmatched. This CDR3 region has 17 residues.

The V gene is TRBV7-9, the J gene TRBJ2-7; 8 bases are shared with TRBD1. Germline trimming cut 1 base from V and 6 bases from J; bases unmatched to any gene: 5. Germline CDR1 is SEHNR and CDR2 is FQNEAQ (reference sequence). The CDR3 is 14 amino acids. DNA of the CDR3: TGTGCCAGCAGCTTAGGGACAGGGCTGGGCGAGCAGTACTTC. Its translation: CASSLGTGLGEQYF. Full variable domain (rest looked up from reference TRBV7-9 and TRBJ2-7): DTGVSQNPRHKITKRGQNVTFRCDPISEHNRLYWYRQTLGQGPEFLTYFQNEAQLEKSRLLSDRFSAERPKGSFSTLEIQRTEQGDSAMYLCASSLGTGLGEQYFGPGTRLTVT.

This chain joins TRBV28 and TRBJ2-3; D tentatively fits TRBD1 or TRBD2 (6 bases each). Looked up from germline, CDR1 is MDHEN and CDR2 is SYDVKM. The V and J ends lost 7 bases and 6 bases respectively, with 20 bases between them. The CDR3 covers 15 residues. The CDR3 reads CASITGGGRLDTQYF. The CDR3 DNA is TGTGCCAGCATCACAGGAGGGGGGCGGTTGGATACGCAGTATTTT.

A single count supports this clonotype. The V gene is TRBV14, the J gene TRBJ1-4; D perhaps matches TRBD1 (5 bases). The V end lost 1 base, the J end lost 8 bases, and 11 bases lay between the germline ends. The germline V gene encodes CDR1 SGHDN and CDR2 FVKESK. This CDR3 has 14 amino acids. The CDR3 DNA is TGTGCCAGCAGCCAAGCCGGGTACAGGGAAAAACTGTTTTTT. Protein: CASSQAGYREKLFF.

CDR3 protein: CASSFDRATEAFF. CDR3 sequence (DNA): TGTGCCAGCAGTTTTGACAGGGCGACTGAAGCTTTCTTT. The chain employs TRBV12-3 or TRBV12-4 and TRBJ1-1; TRBD1 matches at 7 bases. J lost 5 bases, V lost 3 bases, and 3 bases had no gene match. The CDR3 is made up of 13 amino acids.

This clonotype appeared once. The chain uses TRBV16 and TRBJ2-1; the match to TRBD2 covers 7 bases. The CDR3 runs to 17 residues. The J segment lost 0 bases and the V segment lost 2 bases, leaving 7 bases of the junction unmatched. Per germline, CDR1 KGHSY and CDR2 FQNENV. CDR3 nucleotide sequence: TGTGCCAGCAGCCAAGTCAAAGCGGGGCCCTCCTACAATGAGCAGTTCTTC. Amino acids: CASSQVKAGPSYNEQFF.

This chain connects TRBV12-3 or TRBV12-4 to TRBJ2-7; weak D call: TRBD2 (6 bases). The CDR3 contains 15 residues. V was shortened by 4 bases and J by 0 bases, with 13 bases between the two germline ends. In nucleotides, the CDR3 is TGTGCCAGCAGTTCTAGGGAGGTAAGCTCCTACGAGCAGTACTTC. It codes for CASSSREVSSYEQYF.

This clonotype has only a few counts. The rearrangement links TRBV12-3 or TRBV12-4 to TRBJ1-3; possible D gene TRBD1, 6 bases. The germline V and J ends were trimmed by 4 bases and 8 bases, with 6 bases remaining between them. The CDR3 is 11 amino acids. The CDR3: CASSYRDTIYF. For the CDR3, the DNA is TGTGCCAGCAGTTACAGGGACACCATATATTTT.

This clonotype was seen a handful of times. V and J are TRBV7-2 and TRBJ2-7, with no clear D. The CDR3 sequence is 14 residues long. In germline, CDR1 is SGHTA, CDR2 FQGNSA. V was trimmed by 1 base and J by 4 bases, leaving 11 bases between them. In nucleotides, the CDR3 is TGTGCCAGCAGCTTAGGGGGAAGGTTGTACGAGCAGTACTTC. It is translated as CASSLGGRLYEQYF.

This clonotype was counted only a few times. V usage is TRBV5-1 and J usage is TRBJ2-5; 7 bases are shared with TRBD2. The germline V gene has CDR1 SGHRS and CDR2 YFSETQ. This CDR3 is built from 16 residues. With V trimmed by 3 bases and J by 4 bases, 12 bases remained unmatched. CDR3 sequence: CASSWKRDSAVETQYF. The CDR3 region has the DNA TGCGCCAGCAGCTGGAAGCGGGATAGTGCGGTAGAGACCCAGTACTTC.

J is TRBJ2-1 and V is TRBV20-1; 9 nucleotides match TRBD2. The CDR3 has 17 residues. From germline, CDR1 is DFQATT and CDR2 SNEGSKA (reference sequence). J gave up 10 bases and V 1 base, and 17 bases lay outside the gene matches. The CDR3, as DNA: TGCAGTGCTAGAGCCGGGGGTAGCGGGAGAGGGGCAGGGGAGCAGTTCTTC. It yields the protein CSARAGGSGRGAGEQFF.

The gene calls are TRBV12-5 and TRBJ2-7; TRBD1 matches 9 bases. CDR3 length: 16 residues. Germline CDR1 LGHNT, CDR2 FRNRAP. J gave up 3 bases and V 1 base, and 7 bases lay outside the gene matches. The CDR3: CASGLADGQGCYEQYF. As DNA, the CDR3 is TGTGCTAGTGGTTTGGCTGATGGACAGGGGTGCTACGAGCAGTACTTC.

For the CDR3, the DNA is TGTGCCAGTAGTATAGGTAGGAACTCTGGGGCCAACGTCCTGACTTTC. Protein product: CASSIGRNSGANVLTF. The V call is TRBV19, the J call TRBJ2-6; D not resolved. CDR1 LNHDA and CDR2 SQIVND come from the germline V gene (reference sequence). The CDR3 runs to 16 residues. V was trimmed by 1 base and J by 0 bases, leaving 7 bases between them.

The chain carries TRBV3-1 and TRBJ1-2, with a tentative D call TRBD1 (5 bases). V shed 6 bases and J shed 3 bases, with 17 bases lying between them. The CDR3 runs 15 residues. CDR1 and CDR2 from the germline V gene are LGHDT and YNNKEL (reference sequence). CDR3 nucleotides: TGTGCCAGCAGGATCGGGGCGGCCGGGCACTATGGCTACACCTTC. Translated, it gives CASRIGAAGHYGYTF. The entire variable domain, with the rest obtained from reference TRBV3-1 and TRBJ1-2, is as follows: DTAVSQTPKYLVTQMGNDKSIKCEQNLGHDTMYWYKQDSKKFLKIMFSYNNKELIINETVPNRFSPKSPDKAHLNLHINSLELGDSAVYFCASRIGAAGHYGYTFGSGTRLTVV.

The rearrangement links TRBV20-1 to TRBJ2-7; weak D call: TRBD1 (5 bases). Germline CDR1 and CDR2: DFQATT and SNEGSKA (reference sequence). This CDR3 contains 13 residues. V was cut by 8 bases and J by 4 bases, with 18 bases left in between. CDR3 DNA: TGCAGTTGCCAGGAGACAGCGTGGTACGAGCAGTACTTC. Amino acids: CSCQETAWYEQYF.

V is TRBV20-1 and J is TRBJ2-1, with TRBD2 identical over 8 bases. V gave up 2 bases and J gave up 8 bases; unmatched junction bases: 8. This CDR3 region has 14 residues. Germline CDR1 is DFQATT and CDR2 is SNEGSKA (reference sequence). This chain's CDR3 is CSARKSGRADEQFF. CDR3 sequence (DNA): TGCAGTGCTAGAAAGAGCGGGAGAGCAGATGAGCAGTTCTTC.

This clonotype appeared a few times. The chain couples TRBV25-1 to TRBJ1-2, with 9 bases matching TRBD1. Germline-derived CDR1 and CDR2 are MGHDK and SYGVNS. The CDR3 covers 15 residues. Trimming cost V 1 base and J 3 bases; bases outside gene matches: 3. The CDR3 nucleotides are TGTGCCAGCAGTGAATCACAGGGGGCATACTATGGCTACACCTTC. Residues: CASSESQGAYYGYTF.

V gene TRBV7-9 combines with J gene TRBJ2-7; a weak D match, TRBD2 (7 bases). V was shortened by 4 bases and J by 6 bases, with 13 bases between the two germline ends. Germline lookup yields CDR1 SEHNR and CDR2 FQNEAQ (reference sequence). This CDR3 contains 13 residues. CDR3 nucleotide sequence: TGTGCCAGCAGCTCTCAAGGGGGGGGCGAGCAGTACTTC. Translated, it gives CASSSQGGGEQYF.

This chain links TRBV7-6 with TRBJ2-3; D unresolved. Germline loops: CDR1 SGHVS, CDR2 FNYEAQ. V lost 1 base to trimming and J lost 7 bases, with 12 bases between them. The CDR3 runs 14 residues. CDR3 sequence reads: CASSLERASNTQYF. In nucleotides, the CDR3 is TGTGCCAGCAGCTTAGAACGGGCCTCAAATACGCAGTATTTT.

The CDR3 DNA follows: TGCAGTGCTAGACCGATTTTATTAGCGGGAGCAGATACGCAGTATTTT. It translates to CSARPILLAGADTQYF. The chain is built from TRBV20-1 and TRBJ2-3; 9 bases are a match to TRBD2. Trimming took 2 bases from V and 4 from J; bases not matched to a gene: 10. Germline assignment: CDR1 DFQATT and CDR2 SNEGSKA (reference sequence). CDR3 length: 16 amino acids.